This T cell receptor (beta chain) appears in the sequencing data of a study of cytomegalovirus exposure and HLA in healthy donors. This CDR3 is 16 amino acids long. Deletions cut 5 bases from V and 2 bases from J, with 17 bases between. Germline CDR1 SGHTA, CDR2 FQGTGA. The PCR contained 60 Vbeta and 13 Jbeta primers. Assay used: immunoSEQ multiplex PCR; TCRdb lists only in-frame clones, some missing. The sample lists tens of thousands of clones; less than 85% were seen once. This chain uses TRBV7-3 with TRBJ2-3; TRBD1 is a possible D gene (6 bases). What was sequenced was PBMCs. This TCR came from a male donor in good health and CMV-seronegative. The CDR3 bases are TGTGCCAGCAGCACTTATTCCAGGGGAAACACAGATACGCAGTATTTT. Protein sequence: CASSTYSRGNTDTQYF.